A selection of T cell receptor beta chains follows, all from one sample in a study of blood T cell repertoires in COVID-19. Only in-frame clones appear in the TCRdb table, and some are missing; sequencing was by immunoSEQ multiplex PCR. The sample has 310,000 or so clones, approximately 83% seen once. Sequencing input: peripheral blood. The receptor set was obtained from a woman younger than 45 who had recovered from COVID-19. The CDR3 runs from the conserved cysteine through the conserved F or W. D genes are given only for firm matches. The listing skips clone size in some rows; elsewhere it reads once, few, many or a size class.

TRBD1,TRBV6-4,-,TRBJ1-1,CASSYGTGNTEAFF,TGTGCCAGCAGCTATGGGACAGGGAACACTGAAGCTTTCTTT
-,TRBV15,-,TRBJ2-7,CATRATSSYEQYF,TGTGCCACCAGAGCCACCTCCTCCTACGAGCAGTACTTC
TRBD2,TRBV19,-,TRBJ2-3,CASSSLAGTDTQYF,TGTGCCAGTAGTTCACTAGCGGGGACAGATACGCAGTATTTT
-,TRBV20-1,-,TRBJ1-2,CSAPLLYGYTF,TGCAGTGCTCCCCTCCTATATGGCTACACCTTC
TRBD1,TRBV4-1,-,TRBJ1-1,CASSQDNRGVYTEAFF,TGCGCCAGCAGCCAAGATAACAGGGGGGTCTACACTGAAGCTTTCTTT
-,TRBV10-3,-,TRBJ2-5,CAISEGAGITQETQYF,TGTGCCATCAGTGAGGGGGCAGGGATCACGCAAGAGACCCAGTACTTC
-,TRBV12-3/TRBV12-4,-,TRBJ1-5,CASSSPGNQPQHF,TGTGCCAGCAGTTCCCCAGGGAATCAGCCCCAGCATTTT
TRBD1,TRBV6-2/TRBV6-3,few,TRBJ2-1,CASSHLQGAGNEQFF,TGTGCCAGCAGTCACCTCCAGGGGGCGGGTAATGAGCAGTTCTTC
-,TRBV24-1,-,TRBJ2-3,CATSGFFGAVDTQYF,TGTGCCACCAGTGGGTTCTTTGGGGCCGTGGATACGCAGTATTTT
-,TRBV6-5,-,TRBJ1-2,CASTSGRGRGYTF,TGTGCCAGCACGTCTGGTCGGGGTCGTGGCTACACCTTC
TRBD1,TRBV23-1,-,TRBJ1-5,CASSQRTQGAHQPQHF,TGCGCCAGCAGTCAGCGAACACAGGGGGCTCATCAGCCCCAGCATTTT
-,TRBV11-2,once,TRBJ2-7,CASSLDGDSLGEQYF,TGTGCCAGCAGCTTAGATGGGGACTCTCTAGGCGAGCAGTACTTC
TRBD1,TRBV15,-,TRBJ2-5,CATSREQGARETQYF,TGTGCCACCAGCAGAGAACAGGGGGCACGGGAGACCCAGTACTTC
TRBD1,TRBV7-2,-,TRBJ1-1,CASSLGFQGAAFF,TGTGCCAGCAGCTTAGGCTTCCAGGGGGCGGCTTTCTTT
-,TRBV7-6,-,TRBJ1-1,CASSLGRNTEAFF,TGTGCCAGCAGCTTAGGTAGGAACACTGAAGCTTTCTTT
TRBD1,TRBV9,-,TRBJ2-5,CASSGQGENQETQYF,TGTGCCAGCAGCGGACAGGGTGAAAACCAAGAGACCCAGTACTTC
-,TRBV5-6,-,TRBJ1-5,CASSSDRGISNQPQHF,TGTGCCAGCAGCTCGGACCGAGGGATTAGCAATCAGCCCCAGCATTTT
-,TRBV11-2,-,TRBJ1-2,CASSYRRVTVGGYTF,TGTGCCAGCAGCTACCGGAGGGTTACAGTGGGAGGCTACACCTTC
TRBD1,TRBV28,-,TRBJ1-5,CASSSSGGPIIDQPQHF,TGTGCCAGCAGTTCCTCAGGGGGCCCGATTATCGATCAGCCCCAGCATTTT
TRBD1,TRBV7-2,-,TRBJ1-2,CASSQLGQERGYTF,TGTGCCAGCAGCCAACTCGGACAGGAAAGGGGCTACACCTTC
-,TRBV28,-,TRBJ2-1,CASRMTRERSEQFF,TGTGCCAGCAGAATGACTAGGGAGAGGAGTGAGCAGTTCTTC
-,TRBV5-4,-,TRBJ1-6,CASRRSGPGSNSPLHF,TGTGCCAGCAGGAGGAGCGGCCCGGGTTCGAATTCACCCCTCCACTTT
-,TRBV4-3,-,TRBJ2-1,CASSQISGPYNEQFF,TGCGCCAGCAGCCAGATCAGCGGTCCCTACAATGAGCAGTTCTTC
-,TRBV5-5,-,TRBJ1-2,CASSPPRGLGYTF,TGTGCCAGCAGCCCTCCGCGGGGGTTAGGCTACACCTTC
-,TRBV5-6,-,TRBJ1-6,CASSFWLYTNNSPLHF,TGTGCCAGCAGCTTCTGGTTATACACCAATAATTCACCCCTCCACTTT
-,TRBV3-1/TRBV3-2,-,TRBJ1-5,CASSQQGLQPQHF,TGTGCCAGCAGTCAGCAGGGACTTCAGCCCCAGCATTTT
TRBD1,TRBV30,-,TRBJ1-2,CAWSRDSYGYTF,TGTGCCTGGAGTCGGGACAGCTATGGCTACACCTTC
-,TRBV19,-,TRBJ2-1,CASSARGSYNEQFF,TGTGCCAGTAGTGCCAGGGGATCCTACAATGAGCAGTTCTTC
TRBD1,TRBV2,-,TRBJ1-4,CASRDRGEKLFF,TGTGCCAGCAGGGACAGGGGTGAAAAACTGTTTTTT
-,TRBV7-9,-,TRBJ2-7,CASSKRTAYYEQYF,TGTGCCAGCAGCAAACGGACAGCCTACTACGAGCAGTACTTC
-,TRBV24-1,-,TRBJ1-5,CATSDTLQGPQHF,TGTGCCACCAGTGACACACTACAAGGGCCCCAGCATTTT
-,TRBV19,-,TRBJ1-1,CASSINYRTEAFF,TGTGCCAGTAGTATAAACTACAGGACTGAAGCTTTCTTT
-,TRBV12-3/TRBV12-4,-,TRBJ1-1,CASSGDTRDEAFF,TGTGCCAGCTCCGGGGACACCCGAGATGAAGCTTTCTTT
TRBD2,TRBV27,-,TRBJ2-7,CASSFGGLASDEQYF,TGTGCCAGCAGTTTCGGGGGACTAGCGAGTGACGAGCAGTACTTC
-,TRBV14,-,TRBJ2-1,CASSQRGTTDNEQFF,TGTGCCAGCAGCCAGAGAGGGACAACAGACAATGAGCAGTTCTTC
TRBD2,TRBV9,once,TRBJ2-2,CASSVDVRGRANTGELFF,TGTGCCAGCAGCGTAGATGTTCGCGGGAGGGCGAACACCGGGGAGCTGTTTTTT
-,TRBV4-1,-,TRBJ1-6,CASSQDYGGAENSPLHF,TGCGCCAGCAGCCAAGATTATGGGGGGGCCGAGAATTCACCCCTCCACTTT
-,TRBV3-1/TRBV3-2,-,TRBJ1-2,CASSQDYGTAFGYTF,TGTGCCAGCAGCCAAGACTATGGAACAGCTTTTGGCTACACCTTC
-,TRBV7-6,-,TRBJ2-3,CASSLDARAGTQYF,TGTGCCAGCAGCTTAGATGCCAGGGCGGGAACGCAGTATTTT
TRBD1,TRBV7-3,-,TRBJ1-2,CASGTGYGYTF,TGTGCCAGCGGGACAGGTTATGGCTACACCTTC
-,TRBV28,-,TRBJ1-4,CASSIAEEKLFF,TGTGCCAGCAGTATTGCCGAGGAAAAACTGTTTTTT
-,TRBV3-1/TRBV3-2,-,TRBJ1-1,CASSQERGAFF,TGTGCCAGCAGCCAAGAGCGAGGAGCTTTCTTT
TRBD1,TRBV30,-,TRBJ2-2,CAWIRDRSPFANTGELFF,TGTGCCTGGATTCGGGACAGGAGCCCTTTCGCGAACACCGGGGAGCTGTTTTTT
-,TRBV28,-,TRBJ1-4,CASEDMTGEKLFF,TGTGCCAGTGAGGACATGACTGGTGAAAAACTGTTTTTT
TRBD1,TRBV11-3,-,TRBJ2-1,CASSPGQGSYNEQFF,TGTGCCAGCAGCCCGGGACAGGGTTCCTACAATGAGCAGTTCTTC